These 16 T cell receptor beta chains were all obtained from the same sample, sequenced in a study of radiation and T cells in renal cell carcinoma. The time point denotes: baseline pretreatment blood. The treatment: 15 Gy SBRT to primary tumor, nephrectomy 4 weeks later. Here immunoSEQ multiplex PCR was the method, and the copy in TCRdb shows in-frame clones only, minus some. The table includes roughly 130,000 clones, roughly 90% detected once. The specimen was blood, collected from a patient whose treatment included radiotherapy and nephrectomy. The receptors originated from a woman in her forties or fifties with renal cell carcinoma.

The chain joins TRBV6-5 to TRBJ1-6, with D perhaps matching TRBD1 (5 bases). The germline V gene has CDR1 MNHEY and CDR2 SVGAGI. There are 14 residues in the CDR3. V lost 2 bases to trimming and J lost 6 bases, with 8 bases between them. The CDR3 reads CASSYDSGNSPLHF. CDR3 nucleotides: TGTGCCAGCAGTTACGACAGCGGTAATTCACCCCTCCACTTT.

The rearrangement links TRBV18 to TRBJ2-1; 10 bases fit TRBD2. Germline CDR1 is KGHSH and CDR2 is LQKENI. The CDR3 has 14 amino acids. The J segment lost 10 bases and the V segment lost 3 bases, leaving 6 bases of the junction unmatched. This chain's CDR3 is CASSPSGGAWEQFF. CDR3 nucleotides: TGTGCCAGCTCACCCAGCGGGGGGGCTTGGGAGCAGTTCTTC.

The J gene is TRBJ1-4, the V gene TRBV5-1; D gene ambiguous. In germline, CDR1 is SGHRS, CDR2 YFSETQ. V gave up 0 bases and J gave up 1 base, with 4 bases separating them. The CDR3 runs 14 residues. In nucleotides, the CDR3 is TGCGCCAGCAGCTTGGGGGTAACTAATGAAAAACTGTTTTTT. This codes for CASSLGVTNEKLFF.

Only a few counts were recorded for this clone. V gene TRBV2 combines with J gene TRBJ1-5, with TRBD1 matching over 7 bases. With V trimmed by 4 bases and J by 2 bases, 5 bases remained unmatched. The germline CDR1 and CDR2 sequences are SNHLY and FYNNEI. CDR3 size: 15 residues. The CDR3 DNA sequence: TGTGCCAGCAGTGCGGACAGGTTTGGCAATCAGCCCCAGCATTTT. Residues: CASSADRFGNQPQHF.

The DNA of the CDR3 is TGTGCCAGCAGCTTAAGGGACGGAGCTACATACGAGCAGTACTTC. Translated, it gives CASSLRDGATYEQYF. The rearrangement joins TRBV7-2 to TRBJ2-7; D may match TRBD1 or TRBD2 (5 bases each). The CDR3 has 15 amino acids. V lost 2 bases and J 4 bases, leaving 15 bases between the germline ends. Germline V gene data show CDR1 as SGHTA and CDR2 as FQGNSA.

The rearrangement links TRBV7-2 to TRBJ1-6; TRBD1 agrees at 7 bases. The CDR3 runs to 14 residues. J gave up 7 bases and V 5 bases, and 5 bases lay outside the gene matches. Germline lookup yields CDR1 SGHTA and CDR2 FQGNSA. The CDR3: CASSRQGGNSPLHF. Here the CDR3 DNA reads TGTGCCAGCAGCCGTCAGGGGGGAAATTCACCCCTCCACTTT. The entire variable domain, with the rest obtained from reference TRBV7-2 and TRBJ1-6, is as follows: GAGVSQSPSNKVTEKGKDVELRCDPISGHTALYWYRQSLGQGLEFLIYFQGNSAPDKSGLPSDRFSAERTGGSVSTLTIQRTQQEDSAVYLCASSRQGGNSPLHFGNGTRLTVT.

The chain uses TRBV28 and TRBJ1-2; D not certain. The germline V and J ends were trimmed by 2 bases and 7 bases, with 14 bases remaining between them. This CDR3 comprises 14 residues. Germline values: CDR1 MDHEN, CDR2 SYDVKM. CDR3 DNA: TGTGCCAGCAGTTTACCCTCTCCTCAACCTGGCTACACCTTC. This gives the protein CASSLPSPQPGYTF.

This rearrangement joins TRBV5-4 to TRBJ2-6; the match to TRBD1 covers 7 bases. The CDR3 totals 15 residues. Per germline, CDR1 SGHNT and CDR2 YYREEE (reference sequence). Germline trimming cut 3 bases from V and 5 bases from J; bases unmatched to any gene: 5. This chain's CDR3 is CASSSTGARANVLTF. The CDR3 bases are TGTGCCAGCAGCTCCACAGGGGCGAGGGCCAACGTCCTGACTTTC.

The chain is built from TRBV6-5 and TRBJ2-2, with D hard to call. This CDR3 has 15 amino acids. Germline lookup yields CDR1 MNHEY and CDR2 SVGAGI. V lost 9 bases to trimming and J lost 1 base, with 15 bases between them. CDR3 loop: CASQKVQMNTGELFF. In nucleotides, the CDR3 is TGTGCCAGTCAAAAGGTACAGATGAACACCGGGGAGCTGTTTTTT.

This clone has a single count. The gene calls are TRBV5-1 and TRBJ2-7; tentatively, D is TRBD2 (6 bases). Looked up from germline, CDR1 is SGHRS and CDR2 is YFSETQ. This CDR3 spans 15 amino acids. The V end was cut by 0 bases, the J end by 0 bases, with 10 bases between. The CDR3 loop reads CASSLDGTDSYEQYF. CDR3 DNA sequence: TGCGCCAGCAGCTTGGATGGGACTGACTCCTACGAGCAGTACTTC. The full variable domain, its missing parts supplied by reference TRBV5-1 and TRBJ2-7, is KAGVTQTPRYLIKTRGQQVTLSCSPISGHRSVSWYQQTPGQGLQFLFEYFSETQRNKGNFPGRFSGRQFSNSRSEMNVSTLELGDSALYLCASSLDGTDSYEQYFGPGTRLTVT.

The chain employs TRBV18 and TRBJ1-5; D may be TRBD1 (5 bases). The CDR3 consists of 13 residues. V lost 3 bases and J lost 5, with 8 bases in between. Germline V gives CDR1 KGHSH, CDR2 LQKENI. The CDR3 loop is CASSPRDDQPQHF. DNA for the CDR3: TGTGCCAGCTCACCCCGGGACGATCAGCCCCAGCATTTT.

The genes are TRBV19 and TRBJ1-5; 9 positions match TRBD1. The CDR3 extends over 18 amino acids. V gave up 3 bases and J gave up 1 base; unmatched junction bases: 10. The germline CDR1 and CDR2 sequences are LNHDA and SQIVND (reference sequence). The CDR3 DNA follows: TGTGCCAGTAGTATGGACCGGGACAGGGCCTCCAGCAATCAGCCCCAGCATTTT. It codes for CASSMDRDRASSNQPQHF.

Note on this clone: This sample includes further DNA sequences coding for the same CDR3. The chain recombines TRBV6-5 with TRBJ2-3, with D unclear. The V end was cut by 4 bases, the J end by 5 bases, with 4 bases between. The CDR3 loop spans 11 amino acids. Germline lookup yields CDR1 MNHEY and CDR2 SVGAGI. The CDR3 loop is CASSSRDTQYF. The CDR3 nucleotides read TGTGCCAGCAGTTCTCGAGATACGCAGTATTTT.

J is TRBJ2-3 and V is TRBV9, with 7 bases that match TRBD2. Germline V lookup: CDR1 SGDLS, CDR2 YYNGEE. The trim removed 4 bases at V and 0 bases at J, leaving 8 bases unmatched. The CDR3 has 16 amino acids. The CDR3 coding sequence is TGTGCCAGCAGCCCGGCATTACTAGCGAGCACAGATACGCAGTATTTT. This codes for CASSPALLASTDTQYF.

This chain uses TRBV19 with TRBJ1-5; D may be TRBD1 (6 bases). V lost 5 bases to trimming and J lost 2 bases, with 19 bases between them. CDR1 LNHDA and CDR2 SQIVND come from the germline V gene (reference sequence). The CDR3 totals 17 residues. The CDR3 spells CASSQRGGTDGNQPQHF. The CDR3 region has the DNA TGTGCCAGTAGTCAAAGAGGGGGGACGGATGGCAATCAGCCCCAGCATTTT.

The gene calls are TRBV2 and TRBJ1-1; 10 bases are shared with TRBD1. Germline V gives CDR1 SNHLY, CDR2 FYNNEI. The CDR3 consists of 16 residues. J lost 1 base, V lost 7 bases, and 9 bases had no gene match. CDR3 sequence (DNA): TGTGCCAGCAATACCCCGGGACAGGGGCCGAACACTGAAGCTTTCTTT. Its protein product is CASNTPGQGPNTEAFF.